Shown below are 20 T cell receptor beta chains from a single sample sequenced in a study of T cell repertoires in cytomegalovirus infection. TCRdb independently ran MiXCR on the reads; one entry per CDR3 protein. The data show 680,000 or so distinct CDR3 sequences, around a third seen once. No cognate antigen is known for these TCRs. The sequencing here drew on cultured PBMCs, taken from culture after CMV antigen stimulation. Every receptor here comes from a human donor in good health (CMV status not recorded). Some clones in this sample may be carry-over from other donors' samples.

The rearrangement links TRBV28 to TRBJ1-2; 8 nucleotides match TRBD1. The CDR3 spans 12 residues. CDR1 and CDR2 (germline): MDHEN, SYDVKM. The V segment lost 9 bases and the J segment 2 bases; nucleotides outside the gene matches: 2. The CDR3 nucleotides are TGTGCCAGTCGACAGGGGAACTATGGCTACACCTTC. Its protein product is CASRQGNYGYTF.

This clonotype has a count of ten or more. The chain has TRBV7-2 and TRBJ2-5, with no clear D. Trimming removed 5 bases at V and 5 bases at J, with 12 bases between. CDR3 length: 13 residues. CDR1 is SGHTA, CDR2 FQGNSA, per germline. CDR3 amino acids: CASSQRAEETQYF. The CDR3 nucleotides are TGTGCCAGCAGCCAAAGGGCGGAGGAGACCCAGTACTTC.

The chain joins TRBV7-8 to TRBJ1-1; no clear D. V lost 5 bases and J lost 0, with 16 bases in between. Germline V CDR1 and CDR2: SGHVS, FQNEAQ. The CDR3 covers 16 residues. CDR3 DNA sequence: TGTGCCAGCAGCACTTCGGCGTGGGCCATGAACACTGAAGCTTTCTTT. Encoded protein: CASSTSAWAMNTEAFF.

This clonotype has just a few counts. This sequence joins TRBV7-9 and TRBJ2-3, with D possibly being TRBD1 or TRBD2 (5 bases each). V was cut by 4 bases and J by 0 bases, with 8 bases left in between. Germline CDR1 is SEHNR and CDR2 is FQNEAQ (reference sequence). The CDR3 runs 14 residues. The CDR3 spells CASSWGSSTDTQYF. Here the CDR3 DNA reads TGTGCCAGCAGCTGGGGGTCAAGCACAGATACGCAGTATTTT.

The rearrangement joins TRBV27 to TRBJ1-2; D gene unclear. V lost 4 bases and J lost 0, with 12 bases in between. Looked up from germline, CDR1 is MNHEY and CDR2 is SMNVEV (reference sequence). The length of the CDR3 is 15 residues. The CDR3 nucleotides are TGTGCCAGCAGTTCCGTTGCAGCAGCTAACTATGGCTACACCTTC. It is translated as CASSSVAAANYGYTF.

Only a few counts were recorded for this clonotype. The chain couples TRBV7-4 to TRBJ1-4; no clear D. V was shortened by 1 base and J by 8 bases, with 11 bases between the two germline ends. Germline values: CDR1 SGHVT, CDR2 SQSDAQ. The CDR3 totals 14 residues. The chain's CDR3 is CASSLGASGEKLFF. As DNA, the CDR3 is TGTGCCAGCAGCTTAGGGGCCAGTGGGGAAAAACTGTTTTTT.

The V gene is TRBV12-3 or TRBV12-4, the J gene TRBJ1-4; perhaps TRBD1 as D (5 bases). The V gene lost 3 bases and the J gene lost 5 bases, with 19 bases spanning the gap. CDR3 length equals 17 residues. The CDR3 coding sequence is TGTGCCAGCAGTTTTTTGGTGGAGGGACTGCCGAATGAAAAACTGTTTTTT. It specifies CASSFLVEGLPNEKLFF.

Ten or more counts support this clonotype. The chain carries TRBV7-2 and TRBJ2-3, with TRBD2 matching over 9 bases. J was trimmed by 5 bases and V by 4 bases; bases with no gene match: 10. The CDR3 extends over 16 amino acids. CDR1 is SGHTA, CDR2 FQGNSA, per germline. CDR3 nucleotides: TGTGCCAGCAGCTCCGAAGGGACTAGCCAGCAAGATACGCAGTATTTT. Its translation: CASSSEGTSQQDTQYF.

The chain recombines TRBV2 with TRBJ2-1; the D is unclear. This CDR3 is built from 11 residues. V lost 10 bases to trimming and J lost 4 bases, with 8 bases between them. CDR1 and CDR2 from the germline V gene are SNHLY and FYNNEI. CDR3: CATPPYNEQFF. DNA of the CDR3: TGTGCCACCCCACCTTACAATGAGCAGTTCTTC.

This rearrangement joins TRBV28 to TRBJ2-1, with D possibly TRBD2 on 5 matching bases. Germline V gene lookup returns CDR1 MDHEN and CDR2 SYDVKM. CDR3 size: 14 residues. The V end was cut by 7 bases, the J end by 3 bases, with 13 bases between. CDR3 protein: CASTLPGYYNEQFF. DNA of the CDR3: TGTGCCAGCACCCTACCGGGATACTACAATGAGCAGTTCTTC.

There are a few counts of this clonotype. The chain links TRBV11-2 to TRBJ1-4, with D possibly being TRBD1 (6 bases). Trimming pared 3 bases from V and 0 bases from J, leaving 11 bases between. Per the germline V gene, CDR1 is SGHAT and CDR2 is FQNNGV. This CDR3 region has 16 residues. In DNA form, the CDR3 reads TGTGCCAGCAGCTTCCGGGGGCGCGCAACTAATGAAAAACTGTTTTTT. Protein: CASSFRGRATNEKLFF.

As for this clonotype: Here the CDR3 omits its conserved ending phenylalanine or tryptophan, so a read error is the likely source. This chain connects TRBV12-3 or TRBV12-4 to TRBJ2-1, with 7 bases aligning to TRBD2. The CDR3 loop spans 12 amino acids. Losses at the gene ends were 6 bases for V and 6 bases for J; bases not matched to a gene: 2. Here the CDR3 reads CASRRGSNEQFL. In nucleotides, the CDR3 is TGTGCCAGCAGACGCGGGAGCAATGAGCAGTTCCTC.

The chain carries TRBV28 and TRBJ1-2; 9 bases match TRBD1. The germline V gene has CDR1 MDHEN and CDR2 SYDVKM. The CDR3 spans 14 residues. Trimming at V came to 6 bases and at J to 10 bases, leaving 12 bases not matched to a gene. As DNA, the CDR3 is TGTGCCAGCAGATCCCGCCGGGACAGGGAGGTCTACACCTTC. Amino acids: CASRSRRDREVYTF.

This clonotype was recorded a few times. The chain combines TRBV7-9 with TRBJ2-5, with unresolved D. Germline CDR1 and CDR2: SEHNR and FQNEAQ (reference sequence). This CDR3 spans 13 amino acids. V lost 8 bases to trimming and J lost 1 base, with 11 bases between them. The CDR3 loop is CASESSVQETQYF. CDR3 DNA: TGTGCCAGCGAGAGCAGTGTCCAAGAGACCCAGTACTTC.

The chain couples TRBV28 to TRBJ1-2, with TRBD1 matching 7 bases. Looked up from germline, CDR1 is MDHEN and CDR2 is SYDVKM. The CDR3 has 15 residues. With V trimmed by 5 bases and J by 4 bases, 10 bases remained unmatched. The CDR3 coding sequence is TGTGCCAGCAGTCGTGACAGGGTCTGGGGCTATGGCTACACCTTC. As protein: CASSRDRVWGYGYTF.

This clonotype was seen a few times. This chain uses TRBV5-1 with TRBJ2-1, with 7 bases matching TRBD2. Germline V gene lookup returns CDR1 SGHRS and CDR2 YFSETQ. The CDR3 covers 16 residues. The V gene end was trimmed by 2 bases and the J gene end by 10 bases; junction bases not matched to a gene: 15. CDR3 nucleotide sequence: TGCGCCAGCAGCTTACGAGAAGCGGGACGATCAGGCGAGCAGTTCTTC. Amino acids: CASSLREAGRSGEQFF. Combining the CDR3 with reference TRBV5-1 and TRBJ2-1 gives the whole variable domain KAGVTQTPRYLIKTRGQQVTLSCSPISGHRSVSWYQQTPGQGLQFLFEYFSETQRNKGNFPGRFSGRQFSNSRSEMNVSTLELGDSALYLCASSLREAGRSGEQFFGPGTRLTVL.

The gene calls are TRBV15 and TRBJ2-1, with D possibly TRBD2 on 5 matching bases. This CDR3 has 13 residues. Germline V gene sequence: CDR1 LNHNV, CDR2 YYDKDF (reference sequence). V lost 5 bases, J lost 5 bases, and 10 bases lay in between. CDR3 region: CATSPNGDNEQFF. DNA for the CDR3: TGTGCCACCAGCCCAAACGGGGACAATGAGCAGTTCTTC. The entire variable domain, with the rest obtained from reference TRBV15 and TRBJ2-1, is as follows: DAMVIQNPRYQVTQFGKPVTLSCSQTLNHNVMYWYQQKSSQAPKLLFHYYDKDFNNEADTPDNFQSRRPNTSFCFLDIRSPGLGDTAMYLCATSPNGDNEQFFGPGTRLTVL.

This clonotype showed up just a few times. This CDR3 reads CASSYEGGTGGEQYF. The CDR3 DNA sequence: TGTGCCAGCAGTTATGAGGGTGGGACAGGGGGCGAGCAGTACTTC. This chain uses TRBV6-5 with TRBJ2-7; 11 nucleotides match TRBD1. Germline-derived CDR1 and CDR2 are MNHEY and SVGAGI. The CDR3 has 15 residues. Trimming took 3 bases from V and 6 from J; bases not matched to a gene: 7.

J is TRBJ2-1 and V is TRBV6-2 or TRBV6-3; 10 bases agree with TRBD2. The CDR3 loop spans 16 amino acids. Germline CDR1 MNHEY, CDR2 SVGEGT. Trimming removed 1 base from V and 6 bases from J; junction bases left unmatched: 6. The CDR3 is CASSYWTSGPLNEQFF. The CDR3 nucleotides are TGTGCCAGCAGTTACTGGACTAGCGGCCCCCTCAATGAGCAGTTCTTC.

Only a few counts were recorded for this clonotype. CDR3 in amino acids: CASSQTSGRAAYEQYF. In DNA form, the CDR3 reads TGTGCCAGCAGCCAGACTAGCGGGAGGGCGGCCTACGAGCAGTACTTC. This sequence joins TRBV2 and TRBJ2-7, with 14 positions matching TRBD2. Germline V gene lookup returns CDR1 SNHLY and CDR2 FYNNEI. The ends lost 6 bases at V and 2 bases at J; junction bases unmatched: 6. This CDR3 contains 16 residues.